This T cell receptor beta chain was observed in a study of T cells after yellow fever vaccination. Study in general: Fractions of limited cellularity were prepared by means of SMART-Seq v4 Ultra Low Input.

In this sample, this clonotype turned up many times. Its target is unknown. The study made its TCR cDNA through 5'RACE template switching. That step introduced a universal primer site along with UMIs. TCRdb reanalysed the 5' RACE reads using MiXCR and keeps one entry per CDR3 protein. This table has some 250,000 distinct CDR3 sequences, 3.6% appearing once. The study, taken as a whole, reports: Re-detected after boosting: most primary clones, more than 95% of CD4 and about 90% of CD8. Just a small share of clonotypes turned up in the CD4 compartment as well as the CD8 compartment.

V shed 2 bases and J 5 bases; nucleotides not matched to a gene: 8. The CDR3 totals 15 residues. Germline-derived CDR1 and CDR2 are MGHRA and YSYEKL. V and J are TRBV4-1 and TRBJ2-5; 7 bases match TRBD1. The sample was PBMCs, taken 15 days after the yellow fever booster vaccination. This clonotype was obtained from a young man who received the YFV17D yellow fever vaccine. The CDR3, as DNA: TGCGCCAGCAGCCAATCCCCAGGGGGTGTTGAGACCCAGTACTTC. Amino acids: CASSQSPGGVETQYF.